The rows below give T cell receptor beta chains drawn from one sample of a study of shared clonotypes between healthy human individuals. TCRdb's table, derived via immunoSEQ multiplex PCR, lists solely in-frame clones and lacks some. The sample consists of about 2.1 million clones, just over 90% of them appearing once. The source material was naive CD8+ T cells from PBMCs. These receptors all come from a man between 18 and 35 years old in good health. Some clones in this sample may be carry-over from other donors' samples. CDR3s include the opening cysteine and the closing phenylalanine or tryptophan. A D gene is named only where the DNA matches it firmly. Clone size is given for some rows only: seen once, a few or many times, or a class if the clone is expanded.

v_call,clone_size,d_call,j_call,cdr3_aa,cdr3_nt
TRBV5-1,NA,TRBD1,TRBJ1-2,CASSNDRGGYTF,TGCGCCAGCAGCAACGACAGGGGAGGCTACACCTTC
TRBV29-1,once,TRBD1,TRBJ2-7,CSVEDWQGETYEQYF,TGCAGCGTTGAAGATTGGCAGGGGGAGACCTACGAGCAGTACTTC
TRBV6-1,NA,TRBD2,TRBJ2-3,CASSETSGSLTDTQYF,TGTGCCAGCAGTGAGACTAGCGGGAGTTTAACAGATACGCAGTATTTT
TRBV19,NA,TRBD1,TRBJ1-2,CASRRDRDLFFNGYTF,TGTGCCAGTAGAAGAGACAGGGACTTGTTTTTTAATGGCTACACCTTC
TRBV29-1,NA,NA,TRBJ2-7,CSVEGDGTSYEQYF,TGCAGCGTTGAGGGGGACGGGACCTCCTACGAGCAGTACTTC
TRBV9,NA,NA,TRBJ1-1,CASSVAGDLNTEAFF,TGTGCCAGCAGCGTAGCTGGGGATTTGAACACTGAAGCTTTCTTT
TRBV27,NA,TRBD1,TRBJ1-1,CASSLDRGTEAFF,TGTGCCAGCAGTTTGGACAGGGGAACTGAAGCTTTCTTT
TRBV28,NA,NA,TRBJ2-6,CASRPLTGPGANVLTF,TGTGCCAGCAGGCCCCTTACAGGGCCTGGGGCCAACGTCCTGACTTTC
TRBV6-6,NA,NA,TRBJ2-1,CASQTNLPEQFF,TGTGCCAGCCAAACCAACTTACCCGAGCAGTTCTTC
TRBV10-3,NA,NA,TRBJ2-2,CAISDTSGELFF,TGTGCCATCAGTGATACCAGCGGGGAGCTGTTTTTT
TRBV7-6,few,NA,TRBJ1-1,CASSLSQANTEAFF,TGTGCCAGCAGCTTAAGTCAGGCGAACACTGAAGCTTTCTTT
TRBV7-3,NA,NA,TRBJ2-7,CASSLAASYEQYF,TGTGCCAGCAGCTTAGCCGCCTCCTACGAGCAGTACTTC
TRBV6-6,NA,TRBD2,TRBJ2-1,CASSGTGTSDYNEQFF,TGTGCCAGCAGTGGGACCGGGACTAGCGATTACAATGAGCAGTTCTTC
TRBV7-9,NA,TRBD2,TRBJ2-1,CASSYTTLAGHNEQFF,TGTGCCAGCAGCTACACCACCCTAGCGGGCCACAATGAGCAGTTCTTC
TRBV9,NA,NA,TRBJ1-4,CASSVGGYDEKLFF,TGTGCCAGCAGCGTAGGAGGGTACGATGAAAAACTGTTTTTT
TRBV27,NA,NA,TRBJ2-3,CASTTRPRGSTDTQYF,TGTGCCAGCACTACCCGACCGCGGGGTTCCACAGATACGCAGTATTTT
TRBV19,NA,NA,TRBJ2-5,CASSTTSVAGGTLYF,NA
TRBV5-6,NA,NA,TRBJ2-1,CASSAGSGSYNEQFF,TGTGCCAGCAGCGCGGGGAGTGGATCTTACAATGAGCAGTTCTTC
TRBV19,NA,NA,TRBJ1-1,CASSIGHMNTEAFF,TGTGCCAGTAGTATCGGCCACATGAACACTGAAGCTTTCTTT
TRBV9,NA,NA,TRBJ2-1,CASSPRPNLSYNEQFF,TGTGCCAGCAGCCCCAGGCCCAACCTAAGCTACAATGAGCAGTTCTTC
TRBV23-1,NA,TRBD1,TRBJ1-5,CASTEPGTVGESNQPQHF,TGCGCCAGCACCGAGCCCGGGACAGTCGGCGAGAGCAATCAGCCCCAGCATTTT
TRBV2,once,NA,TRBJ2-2,CASSYGTGITGELFF,TGTGCCAGCAGTTACGGTACAGGGATCACCGGGGAGCTGTTTTTT
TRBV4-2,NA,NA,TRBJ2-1,CASSQDPAGGNEQFF,TGTGCCAGCAGCCAAGACCCAGCGGGTGGTAATGAGCAGTTCTTC
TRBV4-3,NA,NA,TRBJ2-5,CASSQDRALGGGGTQYF,TGCGCCAGCAGCCAAGATCGAGCCCTGGGAGGGGGTGGGACCCAGTACTTC
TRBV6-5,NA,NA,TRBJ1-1,CASSYAGEAFF,TGTGCCAGCAGTTATGCGGGTGAAGCTTTCTTT